The sequence of this T cell receptor beta chain was determined in a study of cytomegalovirus exposure and HLA in healthy donors. Study-level findings and limits: TCR sequences were mostly rare, though some public TCRs occurred in many donors.

Worth noting for this clone: Its antigen is not known.

V was pared by 5 bases and J by 7 bases, with 14 bases between. CDR3 size: 14 residues. The germline gives CDR1 MDHEN, CDR2 SYDVKM. A multiplex PCR was run with 60 Vbeta primers and 13 Jbeta primers. Measured with immunoSEQ multiplex PCR; TCRdb has only the in-frame clones, and not every one. In the table there are 50,000 to 70,000 clones, approximately 78% of which are singletons. The TCR was taken from a girl aged 5-17 years in good health and CMV-seropositive. The sequencing sample was made of PBMCs. This chain links TRBV28 with TRBJ1-4; unclear D gene. As DNA, the CDR3 is TGTGCCAGCAGTCTTAGGAGGACGGGTGAAAAACTGTTTTTT. Its translation: CASSLRRTGEKLFF. The full variable domain, with the rest looked up from reference TRBV28 and TRBJ1-4, is DVKVTQSSRYLVKRTGEKVFLECVQDMDHENMFWYRQDPGLGLRLIYFSYDVKMKEKGDIPEGYSVSREKKERFSLILESASTNQTSMYLCASSLRRTGEKLFFGSGTQLSVL.